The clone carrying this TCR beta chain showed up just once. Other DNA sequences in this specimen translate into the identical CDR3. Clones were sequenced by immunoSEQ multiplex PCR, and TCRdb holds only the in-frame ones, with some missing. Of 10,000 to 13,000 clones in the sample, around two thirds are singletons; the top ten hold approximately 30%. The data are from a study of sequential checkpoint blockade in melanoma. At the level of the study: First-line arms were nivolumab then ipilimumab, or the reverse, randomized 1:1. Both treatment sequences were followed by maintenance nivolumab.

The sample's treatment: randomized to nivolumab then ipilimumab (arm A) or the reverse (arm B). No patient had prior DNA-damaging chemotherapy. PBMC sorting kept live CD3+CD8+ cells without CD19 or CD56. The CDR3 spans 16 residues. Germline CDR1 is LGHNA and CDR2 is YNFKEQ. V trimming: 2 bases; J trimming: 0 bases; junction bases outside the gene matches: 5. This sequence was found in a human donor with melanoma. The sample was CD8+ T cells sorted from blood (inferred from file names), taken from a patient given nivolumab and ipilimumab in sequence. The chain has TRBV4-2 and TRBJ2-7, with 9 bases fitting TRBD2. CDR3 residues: CASSQHLAGPSYEQYF. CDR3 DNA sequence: TGTGCCAGCAGCCAACATCTAGCGGGACCCTCCTACGAGCAGTACTTC.